This T cell receptor beta chain was sequenced in a study of shared clonotypes between healthy human individuals. Study results and limitations: The authors expected sequencing depth to affect clonotype sharing among donors.

Concerning this clone: Antigen specificity is unknown.

The healthy adult donors were HIV-negative and reported no recent acute infections or vaccinations. This CDR3 contains 15 residues. Trimming left V 4 bases short and J 2 bases short, with 16 bases between. CDR1 SGHNT and CDR2 YYREEE come from the germline V gene (reference sequence). Produced via immunoSEQ multiplex PCR; TCRdb's table is partial and in-frame only. The data contain about 490,000 clones, roughly four fifths of them singletons. The rearrangement links TRBV5-4 to TRBJ2-7; the D gene is possibly TRBD1 (6 bases). The sequenced material came from PBMCs. The source is a woman aged 40 to 49 in good health. Some clones in this sample may be carry-over from other donors' samples. The CDR3 region is CASSPGGQIPYEQYF. In DNA form, the CDR3 reads TGTGCCAGCAGCCCCGGCGGACAGATACCCTACGAGCAGTACTTC.